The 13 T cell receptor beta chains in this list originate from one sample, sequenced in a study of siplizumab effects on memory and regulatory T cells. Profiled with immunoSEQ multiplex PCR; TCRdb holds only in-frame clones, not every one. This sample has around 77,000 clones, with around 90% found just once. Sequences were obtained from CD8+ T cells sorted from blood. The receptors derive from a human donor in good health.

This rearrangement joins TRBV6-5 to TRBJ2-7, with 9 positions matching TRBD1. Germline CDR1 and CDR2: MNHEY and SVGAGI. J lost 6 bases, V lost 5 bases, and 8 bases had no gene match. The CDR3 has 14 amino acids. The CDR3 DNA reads TGTGCCAGCAGTGGGGGGACAGGGTCGGGCGAGCAGTACTTC. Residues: CASSGGTGSGEQYF.

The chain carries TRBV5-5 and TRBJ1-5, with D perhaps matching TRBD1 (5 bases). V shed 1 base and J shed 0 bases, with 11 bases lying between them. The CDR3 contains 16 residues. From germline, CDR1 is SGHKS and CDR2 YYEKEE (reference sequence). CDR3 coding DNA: TGTGCCAGCAGCTTGTTCAGGGAATATAGCAATCAGCCCCAGCATTTT. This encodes CASSLFREYSNQPQHF.

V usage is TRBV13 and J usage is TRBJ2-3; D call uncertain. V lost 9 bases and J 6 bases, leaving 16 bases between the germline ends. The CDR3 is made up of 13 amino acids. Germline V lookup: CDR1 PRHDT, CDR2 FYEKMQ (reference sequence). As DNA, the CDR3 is TGTGCCAGTACGCAGAACCGTTTGGATACGCAGTATTTT. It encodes CASTQNRLDTQYF.

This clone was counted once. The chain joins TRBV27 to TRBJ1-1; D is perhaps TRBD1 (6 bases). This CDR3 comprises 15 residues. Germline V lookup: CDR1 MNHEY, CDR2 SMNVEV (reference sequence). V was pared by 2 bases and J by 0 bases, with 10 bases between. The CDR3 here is CASSLDQGMNTEAFF. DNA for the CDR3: TGTGCCAGCAGTTTAGATCAGGGGATGAACACTGAAGCTTTCTTT.

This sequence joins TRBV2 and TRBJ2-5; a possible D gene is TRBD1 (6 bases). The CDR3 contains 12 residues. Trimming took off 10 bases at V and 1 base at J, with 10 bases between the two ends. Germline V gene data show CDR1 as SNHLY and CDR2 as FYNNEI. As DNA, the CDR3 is TGTGCCACCGAGGACAGCCAAGAGACCCAGTACTTC. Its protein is CATEDSQETQYF.

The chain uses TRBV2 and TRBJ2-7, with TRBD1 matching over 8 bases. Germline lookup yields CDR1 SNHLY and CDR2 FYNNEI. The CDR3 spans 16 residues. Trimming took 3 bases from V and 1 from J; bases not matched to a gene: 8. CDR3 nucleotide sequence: TGTGCCAGCAGTGAGCGACAGGGGCTGCCTTCCTACGAGCAGTACTTC. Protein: CASSERQGLPSYEQYF.

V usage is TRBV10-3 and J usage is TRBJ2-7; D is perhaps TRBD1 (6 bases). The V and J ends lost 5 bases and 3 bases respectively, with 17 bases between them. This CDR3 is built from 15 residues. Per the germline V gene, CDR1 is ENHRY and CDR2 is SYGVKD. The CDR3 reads CAISQPTGLYYEQYF. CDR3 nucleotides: TGTGCCATCAGTCAACCGACAGGACTTTACTACGAGCAGTACTTC.

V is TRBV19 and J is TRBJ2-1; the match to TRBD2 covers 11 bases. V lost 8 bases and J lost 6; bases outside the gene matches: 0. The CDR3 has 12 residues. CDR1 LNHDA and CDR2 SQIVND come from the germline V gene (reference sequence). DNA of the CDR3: TGTGCCAGTGGGACTAGCGGCAATGAGCAGTTCTTC. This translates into CASGTSGNEQFF.

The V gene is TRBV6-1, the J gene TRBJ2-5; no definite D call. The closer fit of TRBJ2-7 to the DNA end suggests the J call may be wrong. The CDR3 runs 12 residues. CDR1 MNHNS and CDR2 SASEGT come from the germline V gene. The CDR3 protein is CASITGSYEQYF. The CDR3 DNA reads TGTGCCAGCATTACGGGTAGCTACGAGCAGTACTTC.

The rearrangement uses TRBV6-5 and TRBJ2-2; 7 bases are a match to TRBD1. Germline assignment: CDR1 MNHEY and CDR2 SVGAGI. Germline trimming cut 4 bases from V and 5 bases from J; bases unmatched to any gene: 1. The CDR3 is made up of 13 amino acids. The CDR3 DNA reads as TGTGCCAGCAGTTCCAGGGGGACCGGGGAGCTGTTTTTT. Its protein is CASSSRGTGELFF.

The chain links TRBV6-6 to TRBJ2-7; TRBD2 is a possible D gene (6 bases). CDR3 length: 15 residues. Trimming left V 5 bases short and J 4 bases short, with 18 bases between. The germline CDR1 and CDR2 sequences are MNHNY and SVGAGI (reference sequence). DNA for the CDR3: TGTGCCAGCAGTCTTACAAGGACTAACTCATACGAGCAGTACTTC. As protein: CASSLTRTNSYEQYF.

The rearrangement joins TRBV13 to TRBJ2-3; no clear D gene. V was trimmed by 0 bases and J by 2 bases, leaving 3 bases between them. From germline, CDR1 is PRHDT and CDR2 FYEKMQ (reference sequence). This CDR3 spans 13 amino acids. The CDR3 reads CASSLGATDTQYF. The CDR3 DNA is TGTGCCAGCAGCTTAGGGGCCACAGATACGCAGTATTTT. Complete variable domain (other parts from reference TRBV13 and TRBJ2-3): AAGVIQSPRHLIKEKRETATLKCYPIPRHDTVYWYQQGPGQDPQFLISFYEKMQSDKGSIPDRFSAQQFSDYHSELNMSSLELGDSALYFCASSLGATDTQYFGPGTRLTVL.

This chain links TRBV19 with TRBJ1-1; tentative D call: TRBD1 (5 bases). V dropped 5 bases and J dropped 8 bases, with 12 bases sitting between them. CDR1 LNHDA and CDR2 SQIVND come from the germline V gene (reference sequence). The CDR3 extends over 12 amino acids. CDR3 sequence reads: CASSPLRGEAFF. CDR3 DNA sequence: TGTGCCAGTAGTCCCCTGAGGGGAGAAGCTTTCTTT.